This T cell receptor beta chain emerged from a study of cytotoxic CD8 clonotypes in ibrutinib-treated CLL (dated by TCRdb to the early 2020s). Turning to the overall study: The cohort was composed of some twelve relapsed/refractory and approximately 16 treatment-naive patients; IGHV unmutated status was identified in around 17 patients. Partial responses were observed in roughly 24 patients and complete responses in 2; after a median follow-up of 68 months, remission was maintained in around 14 patients and progression was observed in approximately 12. Response samples were taken after a median of roughly a year on treatment, ranging from about 6 to 40 months. An average of about 260,000 productive templates and 94,082 productive rearrangements was obtained per sample. Of the 90 or so participants in the trial, 25 to 30 had longitudinal samples available. Cryopreserved peripheral blood mononuclear cells were collected before treatment, at response, and at either disease progression or sustained remission. Patients were still on ibrutinib when every remission and progressive disease sample was collected.

From its cysteine to its phenylalanine, the CDR3 spans 16 amino acids. The only DNA kept is the CDR3, 48 bases in frame from the first base. V and J lose 3 bases and 1 base, and a span of 14 bases separates them. From the germline V gene, CDR1 is MNHNS and CDR2 is SASEGT. For this clone: Its antigen is unknown. No quality values exist for individual bases; no much larger clone is one base distant.

A MiSeq instrument was used for deep resolution sequencing, which targeted depths ranging from 1 in 1 million up to 1 in 200,000 T cells, with coverage averaging 10x for each clonotype. The immunoSEQ hsTCRB Kit was used to generate TCR beta libraries. The paper's data handling went like this. Data were analyzed with ImmunoSEQ Data Assistant and ImmunoSEQ Analyzer, with V, D and J genes assigned per IMGT definitions. Clonality was computed as one minus normalized Shannon entropy of productive rearrangement frequencies, ranging from 0 to 1. Only overrepresented clonotypes making up at least 0.05% of each patient's repertoire were included in the public clonotype analysis. Some 14 age-matched healthy donor repertoires from immuneACCESS served as clonality controls. As stored in TCRdb, this immuneACCESS dataset retains in-frame rearrangements with V and J assigned. A fraction of the clones does not appear; measured against another copy, unresolved V genes explain less than half of the discrepancy, and the remainder lacks a known reason. The D gene and trimming were derived from the DNA, and the V and J assignments and clone size from that table. The table for this sample lists approximately 47,000 clones; 50% to 65% of them were counted only once. The ten most abundant clones make up 25% to 30% of the sample.

The time point label on this specimen signifies: approximately 25 months on ibrutinib. For TCR beta library preparation, 1.5 to 2.5 micrograms of genomic DNA were extracted from the cryopreserved PBMCs. Longitudinal blood samples from CLL patients receiving ibrutinib monotherapy were subjected to high-throughput TCR beta sequencing. The patients took part in an open-label, single-center phase 2 trial of ibrutinib monotherapy. On the study overall, not on this receptor specifically: Baseline clonality exceeded that of age-matched healthy donors and correlated strongly with circulating CD8+ T-cell counts. At ibrutinib response clonality went up, during sustained remission it held steady, and at progression it dropped back toward baseline. Public clonotypes were rare and either contracted or stayed stable during treatment, and the rise in clonality at ibrutinib response reflected the expansion of private clonotypes. Lymph node repertoires were not examined, and the timing of sampling was not matched between patients in sustained remission and those whose disease progressed.

The receptor was derived from a human donor with chronic lymphocytic leukemia. The chain was built from TRBV6-1 and TRBJ2-3, with a tentative D call of TRBD1 or TRBD2, each matching 5 bases. Sample: PBMCs, taken after 24 months of ibrutinib treatment. The nucleotides are TGTGCCAGCAGTGAGGGACCCGACTTCGGCACAGATACGCAGTATTTT. This is translated as CASSEGPDFGTDTQYF.